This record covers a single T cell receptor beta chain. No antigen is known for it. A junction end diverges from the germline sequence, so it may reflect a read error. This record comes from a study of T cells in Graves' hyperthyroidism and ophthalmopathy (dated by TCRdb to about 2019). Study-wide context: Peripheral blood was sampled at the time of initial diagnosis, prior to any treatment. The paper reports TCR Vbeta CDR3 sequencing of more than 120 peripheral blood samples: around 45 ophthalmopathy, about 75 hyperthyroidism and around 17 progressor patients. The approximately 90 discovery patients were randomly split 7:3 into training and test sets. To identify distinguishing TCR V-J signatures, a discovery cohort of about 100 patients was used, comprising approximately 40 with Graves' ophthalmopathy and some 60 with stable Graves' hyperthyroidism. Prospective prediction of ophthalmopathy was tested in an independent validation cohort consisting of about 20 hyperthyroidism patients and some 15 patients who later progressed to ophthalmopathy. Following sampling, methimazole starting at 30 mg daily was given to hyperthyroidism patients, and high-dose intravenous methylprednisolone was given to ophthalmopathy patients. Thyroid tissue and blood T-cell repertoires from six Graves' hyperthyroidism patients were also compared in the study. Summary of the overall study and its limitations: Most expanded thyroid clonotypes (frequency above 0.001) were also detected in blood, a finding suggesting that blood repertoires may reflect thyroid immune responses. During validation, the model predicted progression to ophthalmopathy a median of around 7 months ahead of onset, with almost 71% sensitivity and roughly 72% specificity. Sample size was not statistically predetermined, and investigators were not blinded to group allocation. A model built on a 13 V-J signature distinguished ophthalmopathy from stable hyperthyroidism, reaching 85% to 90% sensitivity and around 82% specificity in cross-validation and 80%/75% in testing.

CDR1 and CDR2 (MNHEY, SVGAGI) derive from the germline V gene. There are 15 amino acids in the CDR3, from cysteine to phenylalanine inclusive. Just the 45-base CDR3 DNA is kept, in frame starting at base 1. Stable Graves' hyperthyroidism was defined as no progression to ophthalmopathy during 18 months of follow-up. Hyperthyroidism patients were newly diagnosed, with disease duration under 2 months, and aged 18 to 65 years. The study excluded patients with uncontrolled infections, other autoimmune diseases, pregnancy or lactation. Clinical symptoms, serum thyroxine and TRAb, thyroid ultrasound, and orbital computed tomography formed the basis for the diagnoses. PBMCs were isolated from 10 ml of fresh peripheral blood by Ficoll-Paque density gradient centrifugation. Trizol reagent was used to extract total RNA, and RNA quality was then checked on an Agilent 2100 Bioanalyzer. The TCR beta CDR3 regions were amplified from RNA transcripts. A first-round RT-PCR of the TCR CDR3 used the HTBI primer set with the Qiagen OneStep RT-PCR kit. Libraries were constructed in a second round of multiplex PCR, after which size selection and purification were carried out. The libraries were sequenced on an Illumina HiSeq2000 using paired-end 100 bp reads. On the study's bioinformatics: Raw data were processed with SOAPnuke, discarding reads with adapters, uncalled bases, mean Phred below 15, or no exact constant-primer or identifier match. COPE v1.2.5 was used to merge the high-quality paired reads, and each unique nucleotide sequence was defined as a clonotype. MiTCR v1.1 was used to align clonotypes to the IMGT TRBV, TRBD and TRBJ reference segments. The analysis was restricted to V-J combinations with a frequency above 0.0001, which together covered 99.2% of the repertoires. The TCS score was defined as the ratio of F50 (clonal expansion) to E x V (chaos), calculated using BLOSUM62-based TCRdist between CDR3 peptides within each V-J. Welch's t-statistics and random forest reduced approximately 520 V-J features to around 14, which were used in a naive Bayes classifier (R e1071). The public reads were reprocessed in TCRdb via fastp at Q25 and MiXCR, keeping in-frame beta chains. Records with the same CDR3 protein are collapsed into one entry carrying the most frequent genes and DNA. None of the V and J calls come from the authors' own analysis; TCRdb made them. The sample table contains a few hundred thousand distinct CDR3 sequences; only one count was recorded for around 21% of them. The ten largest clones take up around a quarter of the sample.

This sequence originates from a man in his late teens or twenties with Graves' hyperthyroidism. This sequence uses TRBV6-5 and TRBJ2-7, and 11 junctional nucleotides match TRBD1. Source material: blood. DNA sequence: TGTACCAGCAGTTACTACGGGACAGGGGGCTACGAGCAGTACTTC. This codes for CTSSYYGTGGYEQYF.